This T cell receptor beta chain was retrieved from a study of read filtering for tumor transcriptome and immune sequencing. Overall study: By R-ISS, stages I, II and III held approximately 8, 16 and 7 patients. After DNase treatment, RNA was made into whole-transcriptome libraries. Points from the study as a whole: Even smaller IR-seq throughput identified most shared clonotypes.

V shed 3 bases and J 4 bases; nucleotides not matched to a gene: 2. The CDR3 totals 13 residues. Germline-derived CDR1 and CDR2 are SGHRS and YFSETQ. In this sample, this clonotype turned up many times. Its antigen is unknown. The library was built from around 380 ng RNA with molecular barcoded adaptors for alpha/delta and beta/gamma chains. MiXCR was run by TCRdb on the reads, yielding one entry per CDR3 protein. The sample has about 40,000 distinct CDR3 sequences; around 11% are singletons. The chain joins TRBV5-1 to TRBJ2-3; 7 bases align to TRBD2. The source of this sequence is a donor at least 40 years old with multiple myeloma. The sample taken for sequencing was a population of CD138-negative cells sorted from bone marrow. CDR3 protein: CASSYAGADTQYF. For the CDR3, the DNA is TGCGCCAGCAGCTACGCGGGGGCAGATACGCAGTATTTT.